The next 8 T cell receptor beta chains were all read from a single sample in a study of blood T cell repertoires in COVID-19. Clones were sequenced by immunoSEQ multiplex PCR, and TCRdb holds only the in-frame ones, with some missing. Among 200,000 to 250,000 clones listed, 82% were seen once. The sequencing input was PBMCs or T cells enriched from blood (not recorded which). Source of these receptors: a woman between 55 and 75 years old who had recovered from COVID-19.

This clone was recorded once. The J gene is TRBJ2-1, the V gene TRBV5-4; D perhaps matches TRBD1 (5 bases). The CDR3 sequence is 13 residues long. Looked up from germline, CDR1 is SGHNT and CDR2 is YYREEE (reference sequence). V was trimmed by 0 bases and J by 4 bases, leaving 5 bases between them. The CDR3 coding sequence is TGTGCCAGCAGCTTGGACAGGTACAATGAGCAGTTCTTC. It is translated as CASSLDRYNEQFF.

This rearrangement joins TRBV11-2 to TRBJ2-7; tentatively, D is TRBD1 (6 bases). The V gene's germline CDR1 is SGHAT and CDR2 FQNNGV. The CDR3 runs 16 residues. Between the trimmed V and J ends, which lost 0 bases and 2 bases, there was a span of 14 bases. CDR3 sequence (DNA): TGTGCCAGCAGCTTAGAGCTTTCAGGGACACCCTACGAGCAGTACTTC. It translates to CASSLELSGTPYEQYF.

For the CDR3, the DNA is TGTGCCAGCAGCTTAACCCCTTTTTACAGGGAGAACACTGAAGCTTTCTTT. Its protein is CASSLTPFYRENTEAFF. The rearrangement uses TRBV7-7 and TRBJ1-1, with D possibly being TRBD1 (6 bases). The CDR3 is made up of 17 amino acids. Trimming shortened V by 2 bases and J by 1 base, and 17 bases separated the two germline ends. CDR1 and CDR2 from the germline V gene are SSHAT and FNYEAQ (reference sequence).

The J gene is TRBJ2-5, the V gene TRBV18; D unclear. Trimming pared 6 bases from V and 0 bases from J, leaving 5 bases between. The CDR3 is made up of 12 amino acids. Germline CDR1 and CDR2: KGHSH and LQKENI. CDR3 residues: CASSPNQETQYF. The CDR3 region has the DNA TGTGCCAGCTCCCCTAACCAAGAGACCCAGTACTTC.

As for this clone: Within the sample, other DNA sequences also encode this same CDR3. The chain recombines TRBV5-1 with TRBJ1-1; D is uncertain. The CDR3 is made up of 13 amino acids. Germline V lookup: CDR1 SGHRS, CDR2 YFSETQ. Trimming took off 0 bases at V and 4 bases at J, with 7 bases between the two ends. CDR3 in DNA: TGCGCCAGCAGCTTGGACGGAGGCACTGAAGCTTTCTTT. Its translation is CASSLDGGTEAFF.

The V gene is TRBV14, the J gene TRBJ1-6; 7 positions match TRBD1. The germline gives CDR1 SGHDN, CDR2 FVKESK. The CDR3 totals 13 residues. V lost 4 bases, J lost 9 bases, and 3 bases stayed unmatched. CDR3 nucleotide sequence: TGTGCCAGCAGCCGGGACAGATTTTCACCCCTCCACTTT. Translating it yields CASSRDRFSPLHF. Supplemented by reference TRBV14 and TRBJ1-6, the full variable domain reads EAGVTQFPSHSVIEKGQTVTLRCDPISGHDNLYWYRRVMGKEIKFLLHFVKESKQDESGMPNNRFLAERTGGTYSTLKVQPAELEDSGVYFCASSRDRFSPLHFGNGTRLTVT.

This clone was detected only once. This chain joins TRBV11-1 and TRBJ1-6; TRBD1 might be the D (5 bases). Per the germline V gene, CDR1 is SGHAT and CDR2 is FQDESV (reference sequence). V was shortened by 5 bases and J by 5 bases, with 13 bases between the two germline ends. This CDR3 has 15 residues. In nucleotides, the CDR3 is TGTGCCAGCAGCCTGATGTTGACAGATAATTCACCCCTCCACTTT. Its translation is CASSLMLTDNSPLHF.

The chain combines TRBV2 with TRBJ2-3, with D uncertain. Trimming removed 4 bases from V and 6 bases from J, with 11 bases in between. CDR3 length equals 13 residues. Germline-derived CDR1 and CDR2 are SNHLY and FYNNEI. This CDR3 reads CASSGGIRDTQYF. The CDR3 nucleotides read TGTGCCAGCAGTGGAGGCATTAGGGATACGCAGTATTTT.